This T cell receptor (beta chain) stems from a study of cytomegalovirus exposure and HLA in healthy donors. Broader study findings: Some V segments, including TRBV6-2 and TRBV6-3, were excluded as indistinguishable.

On this clone itself: The target antigen is unknown.

This CDR3 is built from 15 residues. The V end was cut by 4 bases, the J end by 4 bases, with 16 bases between. The germline gives CDR1 SGHDN, CDR2 FVKESK. In the PCR, 60 Vbeta and 13 Jbeta primers were used. Method: immunoSEQ multiplex PCR; TCRdb's copy keeps in-frame clones and lacks some. The sample has about 52,000 clones; 45% to 70% are singletons. V usage is TRBV14 and J usage is TRBJ1-2, with TRBD1 as a possible D gene (6 bases). This sequence originates from a human donor in good health. The sequenced sample was PBMCs. The CDR3 here is CASSLGARVGYGYTF. The CDR3 DNA sequence: TGTGCCAGCAGCCTGGGGGCCAGAGTGGGCTATGGCTACACCTTC. The entire variable domain, with the rest obtained from reference TRBV14 and TRBJ1-2, is as follows: EAGVTQFPSHSVIEKGQTVTLRCDPISGHDNLYWYRRVMGKEIKFLLHFVKESKQDESGMPNNRFLAERTGGTYSTLKVQPAELEDSGVYFCASSLGARVGYGYTFGSGTRLTVV.